The 19 T cell receptor beta chains reported below all come from one sample, sequenced in a study of blood T cell repertoires in COVID-19 (dated by TCRdb to about 2020). Libraries were made using the immunoSEQ multiplex PCR assay. TCRdb's version of the immuneACCESS table is confined to in-frame rearrangements and falls short of the full clone set. An unresolved V gene accounts for under half of the shortfall where checked; the remainder is of unknown origin. A total of about 220,000 clones appear in this sample, about 80% of them only once. Jointly, the top ten make up about 1.3% of the sample. Sequenced sample: PBMCs or T cells enriched from blood (not recorded which). Receptors originate from a woman in her forties with acute COVID-19.

CDR3 nucleotides: TGCAGCATAAGAAGGACTCGTGAAGCTTTCTTT. Translated: CSIRRTREAFF. The chain joins TRBV20-1 to TRBJ1-1; no firm D call. Germline values: CDR1 DFQATT, CDR2 SNEGSKA (reference sequence). The CDR3 spans 11 residues.

This rearrangement joins TRBV7-9 to TRBJ2-1, with no clear D. In germline, CDR1 is SEHNR, CDR2 FQNEAQ (reference sequence). The CDR3 is 14 residues long. Trimming pared 1 base from V and 4 bases from J, leaving 8 bases between. CDR3 nucleotide sequence: TGTGCCAGCAGCTTAGATGCAGGATACAATGAGCAGTTCTTC. Protein: CASSLDAGYNEQFF.

This chain connects TRBV14 to TRBJ2-7; TRBD1 matches at 8 bases. The CDR3 covers 16 residues. After removal of 4 bases from V and 3 bases from J, the junction contained 11 bases not matched to a gene. CDR1 and CDR2 (germline): SGHDN, FVKESK. The CDR3, as DNA: TGTGCCAGCAGCCGGTTAACAGGGGGGCCCAACTACGAGCAGTACTTC. The encoded protein is CASSRLTGGPNYEQYF.

The chain uses TRBV30 and TRBJ1-3; possible D gene TRBD1, 6 bases. Deletions cut 4 bases from V and 3 bases from J, with 13 bases between. There are 14 residues in the CDR3. The V gene's germline CDR1 is GTSNPN and CDR2 SVGIG (reference sequence). In DNA form, the CDR3 reads TGTGCCTGGATCGGTAGGGGGGGTGGAAACACCATATATTTT. This encodes CAWIGRGGGNTIYF.

The genes are TRBV3-1 (or the pseudogene TRBV3-2) and TRBJ1-2; D is possibly TRBD1 (6 bases). The V end lost 3 bases, the J end lost 8 bases, and 13 bases lay between the germline ends. The CDR3 runs 13 residues. Germline-derived CDR1 and CDR2 are LGHDT and YNNKEL (reference sequence). CDR3 in amino acids: CASSQGRDKGYTF. CDR3 nucleotides: TGTGCCAGCAGCCAGGGACGGGACAAAGGCTACACCTTC.

J is TRBJ2-7 and V is TRBV5-4; D may be TRBD2 (5 bases). Trimming pared 5 bases from V and 3 bases from J, leaving 18 bases between. The CDR3 sequence is 15 residues long. Germline V CDR1 and CDR2: SGHNT, YYREEE (reference sequence). The CDR3 sequence is CASSSNGEKVYEQYF. CDR3 nucleotide sequence: TGTGCCAGCAGTTCTAACGGGGAAAAGGTCTACGAGCAGTACTTC.

As DNA, the CDR3 is TGTGCCAGCTCACCAACAGAAGGAAATACGCAGTATTTT. It encodes CASSPTEGNTQYF. This sequence joins TRBV18 and TRBJ2-3; D remains unclear. CDR1 KGHSH and CDR2 LQKENI come from the germline V gene. CDR3 size: 13 residues. The V end was cut by 2 bases, the J end by 7 bases, with 10 bases between.

The chain uses TRBV30 and TRBJ1-2, with TRBD1 as a possible D gene (6 bases). V was pared by 5 bases and J by 4 bases, with 11 bases between. The CDR3 sequence is 12 residues long. Germline V gene data show CDR1 as GTSNPN and CDR2 as SVGIG (reference sequence). CDR3 amino acids: CAWGRGGYGYTF. DNA for the CDR3: TGTGCCTGGGGAAGGGGGGGCTATGGCTACACCTTC.

The V and J genes are TRBV5-5 and TRBJ1-1; possibly TRBD1 for D (5 bases). Germline V CDR1 and CDR2: SGHKS, YYEKEE (reference sequence). The CDR3 length is 16 residues. V was trimmed by 1 base and J by 2 bases, leaving 15 bases between them. CDR3 sequence (DNA): TGTGCCAGCAGCTTGAGTGTGGGCAGGGCTAACACTGAAGCTTTCTTT. Translation: CASSLSVGRANTEAFF.

This chain links TRBV7-6 with TRBJ2-1, with a possible D match to TRBD2 (6 bases). The length of the CDR3 is 17 residues. Germline V gene sequence: CDR1 SGHVS, CDR2 FNYEAQ. V gave up 0 bases and J gave up 0 bases, with 12 bases separating them. The CDR3 bases are TGTGCCAGCAGCTTAGCTTCCGGCGGGAACTCCTACAATGAGCAGTTCTTC. Translating it yields CASSLASGGNSYNEQFF. Combining the CDR3 with reference TRBV7-6 and TRBJ2-1 gives the whole variable domain GAGVSQSPRYKVTKRGQDVALRCDPISGHVSLYWYRQALGQGPEFLTYFNYEAQQDKSGLPNDRFSAERPEGSISTLTIQRTEQRDSAMYRCASSLASGGNSYNEQFFGPGTRLTVL.

V is TRBV19 and J is TRBJ2-7; TRBD2 matches 7 bases. From germline, CDR1 is LNHDA and CDR2 SQIVND (reference sequence). The CDR3 is 15 residues long. The ends lost 3 bases at V and 0 bases at J; junction bases unmatched: 5. In nucleotides, the CDR3 is TGTGCCAGTAGTATTTCCGGGGGGAGCTCCTACGAGCAGTACTTC. Translation: CASSISGGSSYEQYF.

V gene TRBV20-1 combines with J gene TRBJ1-2; the match to TRBD1 covers 7 bases. CDR1 is DFQATT and CDR2 is SNEGSKA in the germline V gene (reference sequence). There are 11 residues in the CDR3. CDR3 sequence: CRASGGYGYTF. The CDR3 DNA reads as TGCAGAGCCTCAGGGGGCTATGGCTACACCTTC.

For this clone: The sample holds other DNA sequences that translate to the same CDR3. The chain is built from TRBV7-8 and TRBJ2-7, with TRBD2 matching 9 bases. Unmatched junction bases numbered 2, after V lost 2 bases and J lost 0 bases. The CDR3 runs to 15 residues. Germline V gives CDR1 SGHVS, CDR2 FQNEAQ. For the CDR3, the DNA is TGTGCCAGCAGCTTACTAGCGGGGAGCTCCTACGAGCAGTACTTC. Encoded protein: CASSLLAGSSYEQYF.

In this sample, this clone turned up once. As DNA, the CDR3 is TGTGCCAGTAGTAATAGGGGGAACACTGAAGCTTTCTTT. This encodes CASSNRGNTEAFF. The V gene is TRBV19, the J gene TRBJ1-1; D possibly corresponds to TRBD1 (5 bases). From germline, CDR1 is LNHDA and CDR2 SQIVND (reference sequence). The CDR3 consists of 13 residues. V was pared by 4 bases and J by 1 base, with 7 bases between.

The chain uses TRBV5-1 and TRBJ2-1; D gene uncertain. From germline, CDR1 is SGHRS and CDR2 YFSETQ. Trimming removed 0 bases from V and 8 bases from J, with 6 bases in between. The length of the CDR3 is 12 residues. The CDR3: CASSLEQYEQFF. In nucleotides, the CDR3 is TGCGCCAGCAGCTTGGAACAGTATGAGCAGTTCTTC. Drawing the rest from reference TRBV5-1 and TRBJ2-1, the complete variable domain is KAGVTQTPRYLIKTRGQQVTLSCSPISGHRSVSWYQQTPGQGLQFLFEYFSETQRNKGNFPGRFSGRQFSNSRSEMNVSTLELGDSALYLCASSLEQYEQFFGPGTRLTVL.

There are a few counts of this clone. The genes are TRBV6-4 and TRBJ2-3; TRBD1 matches at 9 bases. Germline V gene lookup returns CDR1 MRHNA and CDR2 SNTAGT. With 3 bases clipped from V and 1 base from J, the junction kept 2 bases outside the gene matches. CDR3 length: 15 residues. CDR3 loop: CASSEQGARTDTQYF. CDR3 coding DNA: TGTGCCAGCAGTGAACAGGGGGCCCGCACAGATACGCAGTATTTT.

The chain uses TRBV14 and TRBJ1-6, with D perhaps matching TRBD1 (5 bases). The germline gives CDR1 SGHDN, CDR2 FVKESK. V was clipped by 1 base and J by 7 bases, with 14 bases between them. The CDR3 length is 16 residues. This CDR3 is CASSQVVSGRNSPLHF. As DNA, the CDR3 is TGTGCCAGCAGCCAAGTGGTGTCAGGGCGAAATTCACCCCTCCACTTT.

The rearrangement uses TRBV4-1 and TRBJ1-2; D not certain. Germline assignment: CDR1 MGHRA and CDR2 YSYEKL. Trimming pared 1 base from V and 0 bases from J, leaving 9 bases between. This CDR3 is built from 15 residues. CDR3 loop: CASSQGEAPNYGYTF. The CDR3, as DNA: TGCGCCAGCAGCCAAGGGGAGGCCCCTAACTATGGCTACACCTTC.

This clone turned up a few times. The chain joins TRBV30 to TRBJ1-6, with 8 nucleotides matching TRBD1. The V gene's germline CDR1 is GTSNPN and CDR2 SVGIG (reference sequence). This CDR3 has 13 residues. V was clipped by 8 bases and J by 7 bases; unmatched bases: 7. The CDR3 sequence is CAGGQGYNSPLHF. The CDR3 DNA reads as TGTGCCGGCGGACAGGGATACAATTCACCCCTCCACTTT.